This T cell receptor beta chain was retrieved from a study of identical twins' blood T cells. Whole-study results and caveats: Twins shared about as many clonotypes as their cloneset sizes predicted. Each donor's most abundant TCRbeta clonotypes shared more CDR3 sequences with her twin than unrelated donors.

The CDR3 is made up of 13 amino acids. Looked up from germline, CDR1 is SSHAT and CDR2 is FNYEAQ (reference sequence). Concerning this clonotype itself: Its antigen remains unknown. An end of the junction does not agree with germline; a read error may underlie this.

MiXCR was run by TCRdb on the 5' RACE reads, yielding one entry per CDR3 protein. This repertoire shows a few hundred thousand distinct CDR3 sequences, more than 25% found once; its top ten account for 6% to 7%. Six healthy women, forming three identical twin pairs, donated samples. The chain joins TRBV7-7 to TRBJ2-1; D may be TRBD1 or TRBD2 (5 bases each). The TCR was taken from a woman aged 18 to 55 in good health. Sequencing used PBMCs. CDR3 in DNA: TGTGCTAGCAGTTGGGACCGCGACAATGAGCAGTTCTTC. It specifies CASSWDRDNEQFF.